This is a list of T cell receptor beta chains from one sample in a study of CXCR3-negative and CXCR3-positive naive CD8 T cells. TCRdb re-called the 5' RACE reads and gives one entry per CDR3 protein, without DNA. The sample yields tens of thousands of distinct CDR3 sequences, of which the top ten take up 3.5% to 5.5%. Sequencing was done on a sample of naive CXCR3- CD8+ T cells from blood. The source is a human donor in good health. Some clones in this sample may be carry-over from other donors' samples. Each CDR3 is given with its conserved first and last residue.

V	J	CDR3
TRBV9	TRBJ2-5	CASSGYFSGGQETQYF
TRBV5-5	TRBJ1-5	CASSYLQGWPQHF
TRBV19	TRBJ2-1	CASSIGAEYNEQFF
TRBV29-1	TRBJ2-5	CSVEGDKQETQYF
TRBV4-3	TRBJ2-7	CASSQEISLSSYEQYF
TRBV5-6	TRBJ2-3	CASSLKSVTDTQYF
TRBV27	TRBJ1-1	CASSDRGLMNTEAFF
TRBV2	TRBJ2-7	CASSDLRTGLSEQYF
TRBV5-5	TRBJ1-1	CASSGTVGTEAFF
TRBV7-9	TRBJ2-3	CASSLAAWMGTDTQYF
TRBV7-2	TRBJ2-1	CASSSRSGGPSDNEQFF
TRBV5-6	TRBJ1-5	CASSLARTGLLPQHF
TRBV12-3/TRBV12-4	TRBJ2-5	CATTPQQGNQETQYF
TRBV7-3	TRBJ2-1	CASSLLTSGGYNEQFF
TRBV5-4	TRBJ2-5	CASSGTLEETQYF
TRBV15	TRBJ2-1	CATSPDREPYNEQFF
TRBV28	TRBJ2-5	CASLTRSGGETQYF
TRBV27	TRBJ2-7	CASSLAAGDEQYF
TRBV28	TRBJ2-7	CASQVFTGASYEQYF
TRBV20-1	TRBJ1-2	CSARDQGFEGYTF
TRBV4-3	TRBJ2-1	CASSQDRLSSYNEQFF
TRBV5-1	TRBJ2-7	CASSFGQGDGVYEQYF
TRBV10-1	TRBJ1-1	CASSEQGNTEAFF
TRBV4-1	TRBJ2-7	CASSQVQDSFEQYF
TRBV29-1	TRBJ2-1	CSAFREQSSYNEQFF
TRBV28	TRBJ2-3	CASSPRGGATDTQYF
TRBV19	TRBJ2-3	CATVGGVADTQYF
TRBV12-3/TRBV12-4	TRBJ2-2	CANSPRQGAIPGELFF
TRBV12-3/TRBV12-4	TRBJ2-1	CASSPGTGNNEQFF
TRBV29-1	TRBJ2-1	CSGRTVPEQFF
TRBV12-3/TRBV12-4	TRBJ2-7	CASSYPGGLNEQYF
TRBV7-9	TRBJ2-7	CASSTSGTGASYEQYF
TRBV7-3	TRBJ2-1	CASSMGTSYNEQFF
TRBV29-1	TRBJ2-4	CSVVSQNIQYF
TRBV28	TRBJ2-1	CATYTGSYNEQFF
TRBV20-1	TRBJ2-6	CSASRGAGSGANVLTF
TRBV7-2	TRBJ2-7	CASSGVSYEQYF
TRBV6-5	TRBJ2-1	CASSLPDPYNEQFF
TRBV20-1	TRBJ2-5	CSARGPTSWQETQYF
TRBV12-5	TRBJ2-1	CASGPPTGAHNEQFF
TRBV6-2/TRBV6-3	TRBJ1-4	CASRSRVTAEKLFF
TRBV5-1	TRBJ2-2	CASSLSQVTGELFF
TRBV12-3/TRBV12-4	TRBJ2-5	CASSTTVKLETQYF
TRBV4-1	TRBJ1-4	CASSPVVPDEKLFF
TRBV6-5	TRBJ1-1	CASSLTGANTEAFF
TRBV28	TRBJ2-7	CASRPVWGDRSYEQYF
TRBV2	TRBJ2-7	CASRSGTDSYEQYF
TRBV4-3	TRBJ1-1	CASSQDRRGVTEAFF
TRBV7-9	TRBJ1-2	CASSPRTGSSYGYHATF
TRBV29-1	TRBJ2-5	CSVEGGGRQETQYF
TRBV4-3	TRBJ2-3	CASSQDTSGVLTDTQYF
TRBV21-1	TRBJ2-1	CASRQREDFGSYGQFF
TRBV29-1	TRBJ2-5	CSVDGTSGLLGETQYF
TRBV6-2/TRBV6-3	TRBJ1-1	CASSFTGPNTEAFF
TRBV10-2	TRBJ2-7	CASNEDTSYEQYF
TRBV9	TRBJ2-5	CASSEPGTAPAGTQYF
TRBV11-2	TRBJ2-5	CASSLIGLAVETQYF
TRBV4-3	TRBJ1-4	CASKGDRENEKLFF